A selection of T cell receptor beta chains follows, all from one sample in a study of blood T cells in healthy people across ages. From the 5' RACE reads, TCRdb called clonotypes with MiXCR, one entry per CDR3 protein. The table has 850,000 to 1,300,000 distinct CDR3 sequences, 45% seen once. Sequencing used blood. The source of these receptors is a woman aged 55-70 years in good health. The CDR3 runs from the conserved cysteine through the conserved F or W. The D gene is left open where the match is weak. Size is omitted from some rows. Given values are once, few, many or a class for expanded clones.

V: TRBV5-1; D: .; size: .; J: TRBJ2-5; DNA: TGCGCCAGCAGCTTGGAGGGAGGGACACAAGAGACCCAGTACTTC; CDR3: CASSLEGGTQETQYF
V: TRBV7-6; D: .; size: .; J: TRBJ2-5; DNA: TGTGCCAGCAGCTACTCCGTCGGAGTTGGAGAGACCCAGTACTTC; CDR3: CASSYSVGVGETQYF
V: TRBV12-3/TRBV12-4; D: TRBD2; size: few; J: TRBJ2-7; DNA: TGTGCCAGCAGTCTAGCGGGAGGGGCCGAGCAGTACTTC; CDR3: CASSLAGGAEQYF
V: TRBV14; D: .; size: few; J: TRBJ2-7; DNA: TGTGCCAGCAGCCAAGCGACAGGAGTCTACGAGCAGTACTTC; CDR3: CASSQATGVYEQYF
V: TRBV30; D: .; size: .; J: TRBJ2-7; DNA: TGTGCCTGGAGTGGACCCCCGGCGGCATCCTACGAGCAGTACTTC; CDR3: CAWSGPPAASYEQYF
V: TRBV5-4; D: .; size: .; J: TRBJ1-2; DNA: TGTGCCAGCAGCTTAAAGTCTTCCAGGATCCATGGCTACACCTTC; CDR3: CASSLKSSRIHGYTF
V: TRBV2; D: .; size: .; J: TRBJ1-4; DNA: TGTGCCAGCAGTCCGAGGGGGTCGGCTAATGAAAAACTGTTTTTT; CDR3: CASSPRGSANEKLFF
V: TRBV7-8; D: .; size: .; J: TRBJ1-2; DNA: TGTGCCAGCAGCTTAGAGTCCCCGTGGATTAACTATGGCTACACCTTC; CDR3: CASSLESPWINYGYTF
V: TRBV20-1; D: .; size: few; J: TRBJ2-3; DNA: TGCAGTGCTAGGTCTCTCACAGATACGCAGTATTTT; CDR3: CSARSLTDTQYF
V: TRBV5-1; D: TRBD2; size: .; J: TRBJ2-1; DNA: TGCGCCAGCAGCTTGGTGGTTAGCGGGGGGGGCTACAGTGAGCAGTTCTTC; CDR3: CASSLVVSGGGYSEQFF
V: TRBV4-1; D: .; size: .; J: TRBJ2-5; DNA: TGCGCCAGCAGCCCGGGACCCCAGGGGACCCAGTACTTC; CDR3: CASSPGPQGTQYF
V: TRBV9; D: .; size: .; J: TRBJ1-2; DNA: TGTGCCAGCAGCGCGACTTATGGCTACACCTTC; CDR3: CASSATYGYTF
V: TRBV15; D: .; size: .; J: TRBJ2-7; DNA: TGTGCCACCAGCAGAGATGAGGGTTGGACCTACGAGCAGTACTTC; CDR3: CATSRDEGWTYEQYF
V: TRBV9; D: TRBD2; size: .; J: TRBJ2-7; DNA: TGTGCCAGCGGGAGCGGGAGGGTGGCGGACGAGCAGTACTTC; CDR3: CASGSGRVADEQYF
V: TRBV4-1; D: TRBD1; size: .; J: TRBJ2-3; DNA: TGCGCCAGCAGCCAGCGATCGAGCCGGCAGGGGGCTGCAGATACGCAGTATTTT; CDR3: CASSQRSSRQGAADTQYF
V: TRBV20-1; D: .; size: .; J: TRBJ2-3; DNA: TGCAGTGCCCAAGGTCAAAGGGAGTGGGGCACAGATACGCAGTATTTT; CDR3: CSAQGQREWGTDTQYF
V: TRBV21-1; D: .; size: .; J: TRBJ2-3; DNA: TGTGCCAGCAAAACAGGGGGAAACACAGATACGCAGTATTTT; CDR3: CASKTGGNTDTQYF
V: TRBV6-6; D: .; size: .; J: TRBJ2-4; DNA: TGTGCCAGCAGTTACGGGGACAAAAGGGGAGACATTCAGTACTTC; CDR3: CASSYGDKRGDIQYF
V: TRBV20-1; D: .; size: .; J: TRBJ2-7; DNA: TGCAGTGCTAGAGATTTCGAACTCGACTCCTACGAGCAGTACTTC; CDR3: CSARDFELDSYEQYF
V: TRBV5-1; D: .; size: many; J: TRBJ1-2; DNA: TGCGCCAGCAGCTTCCGGGGATATGGCTACACCTTC; CDR3: CASSFRGYGYTF
V: TRBV4-2; D: TRBD2; size: .; J: TRBJ2-1; DNA: TGTGCCAGCAGCCGAGGACTAGCGGGAGTTGGAGATGAGCAGTTCTTC; CDR3: CASSRGLAGVGDEQFF
V: TRBV7-2; D: TRBD1; size: few; J: TRBJ1-2; DNA: TGTGCCAGCAGCCCGGGGGACAGCTATGGCTACACCTTC; CDR3: CASSPGDSYGYTF
V: TRBV6-7; D: .; size: .; J: TRBJ1-4; DNA: TGTGCCAGCAGACGCCCCGGTCAGGGGCATGAAAAACTGTTTTTT; CDR3: CASRRPGQGHEKLFF
V: TRBV9; D: .; size: few; J: TRBJ2-7; DNA: TGTGCCAGCAGCATAGGGCCTTCCTACGAGCAGTACTTC; CDR3: CASSIGPSYEQYF
V: TRBV27; D: .; size: .; J: TRBJ2-7; DNA: TGTGCCAGCAGTCCACGGCACAACCTAGGCTACGAGCAGTACTTC; CDR3: CASSPRHNLGYEQYF
V: TRBV28; D: .; size: .; J: TRBJ2-7; DNA: TGTGCCAGCAGTGTAATGGGCACCACCTACGAGCAGTACTTC; CDR3: CASSVMGTTYEQYF
V: TRBV20-1; D: TRBD1; size: .; J: TRBJ2-1; DNA: TGCAGTGCGTACCGGGACAGGGTGGGGGTCAATGAGCAGTTCTTC; CDR3: CSAYRDRVGVNEQFF